Below, 13 T cell receptor beta chains from the same sample are listed, as sequenced in a study of T cell responses to AZD1222 COVID-19 vaccine. Profiling relied on immunoSEQ multiplex PCR, and the TCRdb table lists in-frame clones only, not all of them. The sample has 98,000 or so clones; roughly 84% are singletons. The sample was peripheral blood, taken on day 0 of AZD1222 vaccination. These receptors were collected from an adult in good health.

The count of this clone is one. V gene TRBV6-1 combines with J gene TRBJ2-7; 11 bases are shared with TRBD1. V was clipped by 2 bases and J by 3 bases; unmatched bases: 3. Germline loops: CDR1 MNHNS, CDR2 SASEGT. The CDR3 contains 15 residues. The CDR3 DNA sequence: TGTGCCAGCAGTGAACTGGACAGGGGGCTCTACGAGCAGTACTTC. Its protein is CASSELDRGLYEQYF.

The chain has TRBV19 and TRBJ1-3, with TRBD1 identical over 7 bases. The CDR3 runs 14 residues. V was pared by 8 bases and J by 0 bases, with 4 bases of the junction left unmatched. CDR1 and CDR2 from the germline V gene are LNHDA and SQIVND (reference sequence). CDR3 coding DNA: TGTGCCAGTCGACAGGGATCCTCTGGAAACACCATATATTTT. The encoded protein is CASRQGSSGNTIYF.

The chain employs TRBV6-2 or TRBV6-3 and TRBJ2-7; TRBD2 agrees at 7 bases. With V trimmed by 0 bases and J by 2 bases, 10 bases remained unmatched. This CDR3 has 17 amino acids. Germline loops: CDR1 MNHEY, CDR2 SVGEGT. The CDR3 region is CASSYSGGIKNAYEQYF. CDR3 nucleotides: TGTGCCAGCAGTTACTCGGGGGGGATTAAGAACGCCTACGAGCAGTACTTC.

The J gene is TRBJ1-1, the V gene TRBV7-9; tentatively, D is TRBD1 (6 bases). The germline CDR1 and CDR2 sequences are SEHNR and FQNEAQ (reference sequence). Trimming took off 10 bases at V and 3 bases at J, with 9 bases between the two ends. The CDR3 length is 11 residues. CDR3: CANRVYTEAFF. CDR3 in DNA: TGTGCCAACAGGGTCTACACTGAAGCTTTCTTT.

DNA for the CDR3: TGTGCCAGCAGCTCGAGGGCCTACGAGCAGTACTTC. Protein sequence: CASSSRAYEQYF. The chain uses TRBV6-2 or TRBV6-3 and TRBJ2-7; a weak D match, TRBD2 (5 bases). The CDR3 is 12 residues long. V lost 6 bases and J lost 2, with 8 bases in between. Germline CDR1 is MNHEY and CDR2 is SVGEGT.

This chain uses TRBV30 with TRBJ2-3, with D hard to call. Germline V gene sequence: CDR1 GTSNPN, CDR2 SVGIG (reference sequence). Trimming pared 5 bases from V and 6 bases from J, leaving 12 bases between. The CDR3 is 12 residues long. CDR3 loop: CAWRPRRDTQYF. The CDR3 DNA reads as TGTGCCTGGCGCCCCCGGCGGGATACGCAGTATTTT.

This chain links TRBV15 with TRBJ2-3; possible D gene TRBD2, 6 bases. This CDR3 has 16 amino acids. Trimming stripped 2 bases from V and 2 bases from J, with 14 bases between. The germline V gene has CDR1 LNHNV and CDR2 YYDKDF (reference sequence). CDR3 loop: CATSRNGGTATDTQYF. DNA of the CDR3: TGTGCCACCAGCAGAAACGGCGGGACCGCCACAGATACGCAGTATTTT.

This rearrangement joins TRBV5-1 to TRBJ1-3, with D perhaps matching TRBD1 (5 bases). V was shortened by 3 bases and J by 0 bases, with 7 bases between the two germline ends. The CDR3 is 14 amino acids. Germline V gene sequence: CDR1 SGHRS, CDR2 YFSETQ. CDR3 region: CASSWGISGNTIYF. DNA for the CDR3: TGCGCCAGCAGCTGGGGCATCTCTGGAAACACCATATATTTT.

The chain combines TRBV7-2 with TRBJ2-7, with D perhaps TRBD2 (7 bases). This CDR3 has 14 amino acids. The V end lost 5 bases, the J end lost 3 bases, and 14 bases lay between the germline ends. CDR1 SGHTA and CDR2 FQGNSA come from the germline V gene. This chain's CDR3 is CASSVVGGGYEQYF. The CDR3 DNA sequence: TGTGCCAGCAGCGTTGTAGGGGGGGGCTACGAGCAGTACTTC. The whole variable domain, filled in from reference TRBV7-2 and TRBJ2-7, reads GAGVSQSPSNKVTEKGKDVELRCDPISGHTALYWYRQSLGQGLEFLIYFQGNSAPDKSGLPSDRFSAERTGGSVSTLTIQRTQQEDSAVYLCASSVVGGGYEQYFGPGTRLTVT.

This clone was detected a few times. The chain is built from TRBV2 and TRBJ2-7, with 11 bases identical to TRBD1. The CDR3 has 13 amino acids. CDR1 SNHLY and CDR2 FYNNEI come from the germline V gene. V was clipped by 8 bases and J by 3 bases; unmatched bases: 3. As DNA, the CDR3 is TGTGCCAGCGGTGGGACAGGGGGCTACGAGCAGTACTTC. Residues: CASGGTGGYEQYF.

This clone has just one count. This sequence joins TRBV7-9 and TRBJ1-4; a weak D match, TRBD1 (5 bases). Trimming took off 5 bases at V and 0 bases at J, with 13 bases between the two ends. There are 16 residues in the CDR3. CDR1 is SEHNR and CDR2 is FQNEAQ in the germline V gene (reference sequence). CDR3 coding DNA: TGTGCCAGCAGCCCCCAGGGCAGTTCAACTAATGAAAAACTGTTTTTT. Its protein is CASSPQGSSTNEKLFF.

This clone has a single count. The chain combines TRBV7-7 with TRBJ1-4; D gene ambiguous. The germline gives CDR1 SSHAT, CDR2 FNYEAQ (reference sequence). V lost 5 bases and J lost 7, with 14 bases in between. The CDR3 has 14 residues. CDR3 nucleotide sequence: TGTGCCAGCAGCCCTAGTCCGGCCGGTGAAAAACTGTTTTTT. Encoded protein: CASSPSPAGEKLFF.

The chain couples TRBV28 to TRBJ1-6; D unresolved. This CDR3 has 14 amino acids. Germline CDR1 MDHEN, CDR2 SYDVKM. Trimming left V 3 bases short and J 8 bases short, with 11 bases between. This chain's CDR3 is CASSLKRSHSPLHF. In DNA, the CDR3 is TGTGCCAGCAGTTTGAAAAGGTCCCATTCACCCCTCCACTTT.